Presented here are 18 T cell receptor beta chains from one specimen sequenced in a study of CD8 T cells in Susac syndrome. Reverse transcription used about 0.5 to 1 ug RNA and random hexamers. MiXCR was run by TCRdb on the immunoSEQ multiplex PCR reads, yielding one entry per CDR3 protein. In the table there are some 200,000 distinct CDR3 sequences, 92% of which are singletons. The sample was CD8+ T cells from PBMCs. The receptors derive from a human donor with multiple sclerosis.

This chain uses TRBV4-2 with TRBJ2-3; the match to TRBD2 covers 7 bases. J lost 0 bases, V lost 8 bases, and 8 bases had no gene match. Germline CDR1 is LGHNA and CDR2 is YNFKEQ. This CDR3 comprises 15 residues. As DNA, the CDR3 is TGTGCCAGCTGCCGGGAGGTTCCTAGCACAGATACGCAGTATTTT. Protein product: CASCREVPSTDTQYF.

The V and J genes are TRBV2 and TRBJ2-5; 7 bases align to TRBD1. Trimming removed 6 bases from V and 1 base from J; junction bases left unmatched: 8. CDR1 is SNHLY, CDR2 FYNNEI, per germline. CDR3 length: 15 amino acids. Here the CDR3 reads CASRPGTAGQETQYF. The CDR3 DNA reads as TGTGCCAGCAGGCCCGGGACAGCCGGCCAAGAGACCCAGTACTTC.

The V gene is TRBV6-4, the J gene TRBJ2-5; D possibly matches TRBD1 or TRBD2 (6 bases each). Per germline, CDR1 MRHNA and CDR2 SNTAGT. Trimming removed 2 bases at V and 3 bases at J, with 10 bases between. This CDR3 has 14 residues. The CDR3 DNA reads TGTGCCAGCAGTGACGTGGGGGGCGAAGAGACCCAGTACTTC. Protein product: CASSDVGGEETQYF.

There are a few counts of this clonotype. The V gene is TRBV12-3 or TRBV12-4, the J gene TRBJ1-1; a weak D match, TRBD1 (5 bases). With 1 base removed from V and 5 bases from J, the gap between germline ends came to 8 bases. The CDR3 has 13 residues. The CDR3 DNA reads TGTGCCAGCAGTTTAGGGCAGGGAACTGAAGCTTTCTTT. It yields the protein CASSLGQGTEAFF.

For this clonotype: An end of the junction differs from the germline gene, which may be a read error. The rearrangement links TRBV2 to TRBJ1-5; D might be TRBD1 (5 bases). The CDR3 runs 15 residues. Germline values: CDR1 SNHLY, CDR2 FYNNEI. CDR3 residues: CASSEMGGEYQPQLF. Here the CDR3 DNA reads TGTGCCAGCAGTGAGATGGGGGGGGAATATCAGCCCCAGCTTTTT. The full variable domain, rest sourced from reference TRBV2 and TRBJ1-5, is EPEVTQTPSHQVTQMGQEVILRCVPISNHLYFYWYRQILGQKVEFLVSFYNNEISEKSEIFDDQFSVERPDGSNFTLKIRSTKLEDSAMYFCASSEMGGEYQPQLFGDGTRLSIL.

The V and J genes are TRBV6-5 and TRBJ2-1; 7 bases are a match to TRBD2. CDR1 MNHEY and CDR2 SVGAGI come from the germline V gene. The V gene end was trimmed by 2 bases and the J gene end by 1 base; junction bases not matched to a gene: 2. CDR3 length equals 15 residues. The CDR3 DNA is TGTGCCAGCAGTTACAACGGGGGGTCCTACAATGAGCAGTTCTTC. Translating it yields CASSYNGGSYNEQFF.

The rearrangement links TRBV11-2 to TRBJ2-1, with TRBD2 as a possible D gene (5 bases). V gave up 1 base and J gave up 0 bases, with 13 bases separating them. Per the germline V gene, CDR1 is SGHAT and CDR2 is FQNNGV. The CDR3 extends over 17 amino acids. The CDR3: CASSLVSGSDSYNEQFF. The CDR3 DNA is TGTGCCAGCAGCTTAGTGTCCGGTAGCGACTCCTACAATGAGCAGTTCTTC.

V is TRBV4-2 and J is TRBJ2-3; D possibly corresponds to TRBD2 (5 bases). The CDR3 has 15 residues. Germline CDR1 is LGHNA and CDR2 is YNFKEQ. The V end lost 0 bases, the J end lost 0 bases, and 7 bases lay between the germline ends. CDR3 in DNA: TGTGCCAGCAGCCAAGATCCGGGAAGCACAGATACGCAGTATTTT. Its protein product is CASSQDPGSTDTQYF.

In this sample, this clonotype turned up once. The chain has TRBV20-1 and TRBJ1-2; no clear D. The CDR3 length is 13 residues. V dropped 0 bases and J dropped 1 base, with 6 bases sitting between them. Germline CDR1 and CDR2: DFQATT and SNEGSKA (reference sequence). The CDR3 here is CSAREESNYGYTF. The CDR3 bases are TGCAGTGCTAGAGAAGAGAGTAACTATGGCTACACCTTC.

V usage is TRBV5-1 and J usage is TRBJ2-5; D may be TRBD2 (6 bases). The CDR3 has 14 amino acids. Per the germline V gene, CDR1 is SGHRS and CDR2 is YFSETQ. Between the trimmed V and J ends, which lost 2 bases and 4 bases, there was a span of 12 bases. The CDR3 DNA is TGCGCCAGCAGCTTTGAGACAGCGGGAGAGACCCAGTACTTC. Its protein product is CASSFETAGETQYF.

This chain uses TRBV11-2 with TRBJ2-3; TRBD2 matches 8 bases. This CDR3 is built from 15 residues. With 5 bases clipped from V and 1 base from J, the junction kept 5 bases outside the gene matches. Germline CDR1 is SGHAT and CDR2 is FQNNGV. The CDR3 coding sequence is TGTGCCAGCAGCCCGGGGGGGGCTCGCACAGATACGCAGTATTTT. Translation: CASSPGGARTDTQYF.

The rearrangement joins TRBV25-1 to TRBJ2-1; the D gene could be TRBD1 or TRBD2 (5 bases each). CDR3 length equals 14 residues. Germline V gene data show CDR1 as MGHDK and CDR2 as SYGVNS. Trimming cost V 3 bases and J 6 bases, with 12 bases left between them. The CDR3 region has the DNA TGTGCCAGCAGTGATTCGGGACCTAGCAATGAGCAGTTCTTC. It encodes CASSDSGPSNEQFF.

As to this clonotype: An end of the junction does not agree with germline; a read error may underlie this. The rearrangement uses TRBV9 and TRBJ2-7, with 10 bases aligning to TRBD2. Per the germline V gene, CDR1 is SGDLS and CDR2 is YYNGEE. CDR3 length equals 15 residues. The DNA of the CDR3 is TGTGCCAGTAGCGTATCTAGCGGGAGTGGGTACGAGCAGTACTTC. It yields the protein CASSVSSGSGYEQYF. The full variable domain, with the rest looked up from reference TRBV9 and TRBJ2-7, is DSGVTQTPKHLITATGQRVTLRCSPRSGDLSVYWYQQSLDQGLQFLIQYYNGEERAKGNILERFSAQQFPDLHSELNLSSLELGDSALYFCASSVSSGSGYEQYFGPGTRLTVT.

The chain is built from TRBV11-2 and TRBJ2-1, with D uncertain. This CDR3 has 13 amino acids. Germline V gene data show CDR1 as SGHAT and CDR2 as FQNNGV. The V end lost 1 base, the J end lost 3 bases, and 4 bases lay between the germline ends. The CDR3 sequence: CASSLVYYNEQFF. The DNA of the CDR3 is TGTGCCAGCAGCTTAGTCTACTACAATGAGCAGTTCTTC.

This clonotype was counted only a few times. This chain connects TRBV6-2 or TRBV6-3 to TRBJ2-2, with D maybe TRBD2 (5 bases). Per the germline V gene, CDR1 is MNHEY and CDR2 is SVGEGT. With 2 bases removed from V and 6 bases from J, the gap between germline ends came to 13 bases. The CDR3 is made up of 15 amino acids. Written as DNA, the CDR3 is TGTGCCAGCAGTTACGCGGGCCCTGAAGCCGGGGAGCTGTTTTTT. Translated, it gives CASSYAGPEAGELFF.

The chain joins TRBV11-2 to TRBJ1-6; no clear D. Trimming pared 5 bases from V and 7 bases from J, leaving 21 bases between. The germline gives CDR1 SGHAT, CDR2 FQNNGV. This CDR3 contains 17 residues. The DNA of the CDR3 is TGTGCCAGCAGCCCTTTTCGTCAGCAAATTCAGAATTCACCCCTCCACTTT. It specifies CASSPFRQQIQNSPLHF.

This sequence joins TRBV19 and TRBJ2-5; no firm D call. V was pared by 5 bases and J by 3 bases, with 10 bases between. The germline gives CDR1 LNHDA, CDR2 SQIVND (reference sequence). There are 13 residues in the CDR3. CDR3 amino acids: CASSGRTKETQYF. The DNA for the CDR3 is TGTGCCAGTAGTGGACGTACCAAAGAGACCCAGTACTTC.

This clonotype is a singleton in its sample. The chain couples TRBV12-3 or TRBV12-4 to TRBJ2-5; no clear D. This CDR3 is built from 11 residues. V lost 6 bases to trimming and J lost 5 bases, with 7 bases between them. CDR3 residues: CASSRRETQYF. DNA for the CDR3: TGTGCCAGCAGCCGCCGGGAGACCCAGTACTTC.